These 32 T cell receptor beta chains came from one sample sequenced in a study of regulatory T cells in long-lasting Graves disease. Through Arm-PCR of CDR3 regions and iRepertoire HTBI primers, TCR beta libraries were built. MiXCR, run by TCRdb on the multiplex PCR reads, gives a single entry per CDR3 protein. Of more than 350,000 distinct CDR3 sequences in the sample, about 15% are singletons; the top ten hold over 15%. The time point: newly diagnosed GD, antithyroid drugs for less than 3 months. From PBMCs, RNA was extracted and then used to make the TCR library. These data were also reused for a study on T cells in Graves' hyperthyroidism and ophthalmopathy.

The sequenced sample was peripheral blood mononuclear cells (PBMCs), obtained at new diagnosis, from a patient treated with antithyroid drugs. The receptor set was obtained from a woman aged 25 to 39 with Graves disease.

In this sample, this clonotype turned up many times. This chain uses TRBV6-9 with TRBJ2-7; tentatively, D is TRBD1 (5 bases). V lost 1 base and J lost 6, with 13 bases in between. The germline CDR1 and CDR2 sequences are MNHGY and SVAAGI. The CDR3 length is 14 residues. CDR3 sequence: CASSYYRILFEQYF. In nucleotides, the CDR3 is TGTGCCAGCAGTTATTACAGGATTCTATTCGAGCAGTACTTC.

This clonotype was found many times. This chain uses TRBV28 with TRBJ2-7; no clear D gene. Trimming cost V 5 bases and J 4 bases, with 12 bases left between them. CDR1 and CDR2 from the germline V gene are MDHEN and SYDVKM. The CDR3 has 13 amino acids. In nucleotides, the CDR3 is TGTGCCAGCAGTCAAATCCGCCAGTACGAGCAGTACTTC. Encoded protein: CASSQIRQYEQYF.

This clonotype was observed many times. The chain combines TRBV25-1 with TRBJ1-2; D ambiguous. This CDR3 comprises 15 residues. The V gene lost 4 bases and the J gene lost 4 bases, with 16 bases spanning the gap. Looked up from germline, CDR1 is MGHDK and CDR2 is SYGVNS. CDR3 DNA sequence: TGTGCCAGCAGTGGTCCGGGGAGGGCGGTCTATGGCTACACCTTC. As protein: CASSGPGRAVYGYTF.

This clonotype was picked up a small number of times. The chain joins TRBV6-2 or TRBV6-3 to TRBJ2-1; perhaps D is TRBD1 or TRBD2 (5 bases each). This CDR3 has 16 residues. Trimming took off 6 bases at V and 6 bases at J, with 21 bases between the two ends. The germline CDR1 and CDR2 sequences are MNHEY and SVGEGT. The CDR3 nucleotides read TGTGCCAGCAGAACAAGGTGGGGGTCGGGGTTCAATGAGCAGTTCTTC. This gives the protein CASRTRWGSGFNEQFF.

This clonotype was counted at least ten times. The chain is built from TRBV5-1 and TRBJ2-7; TRBD1 might be the D (5 bases). Per germline, CDR1 SGHRS and CDR2 YFSETQ. There are 15 residues in the CDR3. V was shortened by 2 bases and J by 4 bases, with 16 bases between the two germline ends. DNA for the CDR3: TGCGCCAGCAGCTTCGACGGCAGGGTTTTTTACGAGCAGTACTTC. It translates to CASSFDGRVFYEQYF.

The gene calls are TRBV29-1 and TRBJ2-2, with a tentative D call TRBD1 (6 bases). Looked up from germline, CDR1 is SQVTM and CDR2 is ANQGSEA. V was pared by 4 bases and J by 4 bases, with 22 bases between. The CDR3 is 17 residues long. The CDR3 DNA sequence: TGCAGCGTTGTCCGGAAAAAGGGGGACGAGGGCACCGGGGAGCTGTTTTTT. Its protein is CSVVRKKGDEGTGELFF.

This clonotype was detected a few times. V usage is TRBV24-1 and J usage is TRBJ2-7; 9 positions match TRBD1. The CDR3 runs to 14 residues. The junction had 5 bases not matched to a gene; V was cut back by 5 bases and J by 4 bases. Germline V CDR1 and CDR2: KGHDR, SFDVKD. CDR3 DNA: TGTGCCACCAGTGCCCCGGGACAGGGTTACGAGCAGTACTTC. Encoded protein: CATSAPGQGYEQYF.

This clonotype was seen at least ten times. V and J are TRBV7-8 and TRBJ2-1; 15 bases fit TRBD2. CDR3 size: 16 residues. CDR1 and CDR2 (germline): SGHVS, FQNEAQ. The ends lost 5 bases at V and 8 bases at J; junction bases unmatched: 7. The CDR3 is CASSPRTSGRAYEQFF. CDR3 in DNA: TGTGCCAGCAGCCCCCGGACTAGCGGGAGGGCCTATGAGCAGTTCTTC. Based on the CDR3 plus reference TRBV7-8 and TRBJ2-1, the full variable domain is GAGVSQSPRYKVAKRGQDVALRCDPISGHVSLFWYQQALGQGPEFLTYFQNEAQLDKSGLPSDRFFAERPEGSVSTLKIQRTQQEDSAVYLCASSPRTSGRAYEQFFGPGTRLTVL.

The rearrangement joins TRBV27 to TRBJ1-1; possible D gene TRBD1, 5 bases. V was shortened by 2 bases and J by 1 base, with 14 bases between the two germline ends. Looked up from germline, CDR1 is MNHEY and CDR2 is SMNVEV (reference sequence). The CDR3 is made up of 16 amino acids. CDR3 amino acids: CASSLAGRGPNTEAFF. As DNA, the CDR3 is TGTGCCAGCAGTTTAGCCGGGCGGGGACCGAACACTGAAGCTTTCTTT.

This clonotype came up many times. This chain uses TRBV3-1 with TRBJ1-5; 7 positions match TRBD1. Per germline, CDR1 LGHDT and CDR2 YNNKEL (reference sequence). V lost 4 bases and J lost 9; bases outside the gene matches: 6. The CDR3 covers 13 residues. The CDR3, as DNA: TGTGCCAGCAGCCGAGACAGGGAAACGCCCCAGCATTTT. Translation gives CASSRDRETPQHF.

This clonotype was counted a few times. This chain connects TRBV29-1 to TRBJ2-2, with 8 bases that match TRBD2. V shed 6 bases, J shed 5 bases, and the junction held 8 bases outside the gene matches. This CDR3 is 14 amino acids long. Germline CDR1 reads SQVTM; CDR2 reads ANQGSEA. The CDR3 protein is CSVEKREWTGELFF. In nucleotides, the CDR3 is TGCAGCGTCGAGAAGCGGGAGTGGACCGGGGAGCTGTTTTTT.

This clonotype has ten or more counts. This rearrangement joins TRBV12-3 or TRBV12-4 to TRBJ2-7; D may be TRBD1 or TRBD2 (5 bases each). The CDR3 spans 13 residues. Trimming pared 1 base from V and 5 bases from J, leaving 9 bases between. The DNA for the CDR3 is TGTGCCAGCAGTTTAGGGGGACGGGACGAGCAGTACTTC. Translated: CASSLGGRDEQYF.

Ten or more counts support this clonotype. CDR3 sequence reads: CSAGGSYTQYF. The DNA of the CDR3 is TGCAGTGCGGGCGGGAGTTATACGCAGTATTTT. The chain employs TRBV20-1 and TRBJ2-3, with TRBD2 identical over 7 bases. V dropped 6 bases and J dropped 7; count of bases not matched to a gene: 4. The CDR3 loop spans 11 amino acids. Germline CDR1 and CDR2: DFQATT and SNEGSKA (reference sequence).

This clonotype was recorded many times. The V and J genes are TRBV28 and TRBJ2-1; D gene unclear. Looked up from germline, CDR1 is MDHEN and CDR2 is SYDVKM. The CDR3 is made up of 12 amino acids. V was shortened by 2 bases and J by 6 bases, with 5 bases between the two germline ends. DNA for the CDR3: TGTGCCAGCAGTTTAATCGTCAATGAGCAGTTCTTC. It encodes CASSLIVNEQFF.

The chain couples TRBV13 to TRBJ2-3, with unresolved D. Trimming shortened V by 1 base and J by 5 bases, and 4 bases separated the two germline ends. The CDR3 sequence is 12 residues long. Germline CDR1 reads PRHDT; CDR2 reads FYEKMQ (reference sequence). CDR3 in amino acids: CASSLEEDTQYF. The CDR3 DNA follows: TGTGCCAGCAGCTTAGAAGAAGATACGCAGTATTTT. Combining the CDR3 with reference TRBV13 and TRBJ2-3 gives the whole variable domain AAGVIQSPRHLIKEKRETATLKCYPIPRHDTVYWYQQGPGQDPQFLISFYEKMQSDKGSIPDRFSAQQFSDYHSELNMSSLELGDSALYFCASSLEEDTQYFGPGTRLTVL.

The V call is TRBV10-2, the J call TRBJ1-5; D might be TRBD1 (5 bases). Trimming shortened V by 6 bases and J by 1 base, and 13 bases separated the two germline ends. Germline-derived CDR1 and CDR2 are WSHSY and SAAADI. The length of the CDR3 is 15 residues. CDR3 sequence: CASRGWGESNQPQHF. CDR3 coding DNA: TGCGCCAGCAGGGGGTGGGGGGAGAGCAATCAGCCCCAGCATTTT.

The chain carries TRBV25-1 and TRBJ2-5; no firm D call. Looked up from germline, CDR1 is MGHDK and CDR2 is SYGVNS. V shed 4 bases and J shed 3 bases, with 6 bases lying between them. The CDR3 consists of 12 residues. The CDR3 bases are TGTGCCAGCAGTGGGATGAAAGAGACCCAGTACTTC. It translates to CASSGMKETQYF. Full variable domain (remainder filled in from reference TRBV25-1 and TRBJ2-5): EADIYQTPRYLVIGTGKKITLECSQTMGHDKMYWYQQDPGMELHLIHYSYGVNSTEKGDLSSESTVSRIRTEHFPLTLESARPSHTSQYLCASSGMKETQYFGPGTRLLVL.

This clonotype appeared many times. This chain links TRBV5-4 with TRBJ2-1; the match to TRBD1 covers 12 bases. From germline, CDR1 is SGHNT and CDR2 YYREEE (reference sequence). Trimming cost V 4 bases and J 8 bases; bases outside gene matches: 13. The CDR3 length is 17 residues. The CDR3 sequence: CASSAKTGTGGRDEQFF. CDR3 coding DNA: TGTGCCAGCAGCGCGAAAACCGGGACAGGGGGCCGCGATGAGCAGTTCTTC.

This clonotype was counted at least ten times. The chain recombines TRBV11-2 with TRBJ2-7; D gene unclear. Germline assignment: CDR1 SGHAT and CDR2 FQNNGV. CDR3 length equals 16 residues. Trimming pared 4 bases from V and 2 bases from J, leaving 18 bases between. CDR3 nucleotide sequence: TGTGCCAGCAGCTCGCCAGGACGGCGCAAGACCTACGAGCAGTACTTC. Encoded protein: CASSSPGRRKTYEQYF.

In this sample, this clonotype turned up many times. This sequence joins TRBV20-1 and TRBJ1-5, with 7 bases aligning to TRBD1. Germline V gene lookup returns CDR1 DFQATT and CDR2 SNEGSKA (reference sequence). Unmatched junction bases numbered 4, after V lost 0 bases and J lost 5 bases. The CDR3 is 14 amino acids. The CDR3 coding sequence is TGCAGTGCTAGAGAGGGCAGGGGGTATCAGCCCCAGCATTTT. Translating it yields CSAREGRGYQPQHF.

The chain combines TRBV18 with TRBJ1-2; D call uncertain. Trimming cost V 7 bases and J 0 bases, with 9 bases left between them. Germline V lookup: CDR1 KGHSH, CDR2 LQKENI. CDR3 length equals 13 residues. DNA for the CDR3: TGTGCCAGCTGTGCAGCTGCTAACTATGGCTACACCTTC. It encodes CASCAAANYGYTF.

The chain uses TRBV2 and TRBJ2-1; 8 nucleotides match TRBD1. Germline V gene data show CDR1 as SNHLY and CDR2 as FYNNEI. The CDR3 has 15 amino acids. Trimming removed 10 bases from V and 5 bases from J; junction bases left unmatched: 13. The CDR3 reads CATEVTGGEDNEQFF. The CDR3 DNA reads as TGTGCCACCGAGGTAACAGGGGGTGAGGACAATGAGCAGTTCTTC.

The chain uses TRBV29-1 and TRBJ1-3; D possibly corresponds to TRBD1 (6 bases). Germline-derived CDR1 and CDR2 are SQVTM and ANQGSEA. Deletions cut 7 bases from V and 4 bases from J, with 17 bases between. There are 14 residues in the CDR3. CDR3 DNA: TGCAGCGCCGAGGGGGGGCCCTTCGGAAACACCATATATTTT. Translation: CSAEGGPFGNTIYF.

In this sample, this clonotype turned up many times. The rearrangement uses TRBV12-3 or TRBV12-4 and TRBJ2-3; 11 bases agree with TRBD2. The CDR3 covers 16 residues. Losses at the gene ends were 1 base for V and 6 bases for J; bases not matched to a gene: 6. The CDR3 loop is CASSLELAGVRDTQYF. The CDR3 DNA reads TGTGCCAGCAGTTTAGAACTAGCGGGAGTCCGCGATACGCAGTATTTT.

This clonotype was recorded at least ten times. The chain carries TRBV30 and TRBJ2-4, with no clear D. Germline CDR1 is GTSNPN and CDR2 is SVGIG (reference sequence). This CDR3 is 12 amino acids long. With 2 bases removed from V and 8 bases from J, the gap between germline ends came to 10 bases. The CDR3 region has the DNA TGTGCCTGGAGTTTCACCTCGGACATTCAGTACTTC. Translated, it gives CAWSFTSDIQYF.

In this sample, this clonotype turned up many times. The chain employs TRBV30 and TRBJ1-5; unclear D gene. Germline-derived CDR1 and CDR2 are GTSNPN and SVGIG (reference sequence). The CDR3 is 13 residues long. Trimming pared 2 bases from V and 0 bases from J, leaving 5 bases between. The CDR3 loop is CAWSSNSNQPQHF. The CDR3 region has the DNA TGTGCCTGGAGTAGTAATAGCAATCAGCCCCAGCATTTT.

This clonotype was seen at least ten times. V and J are TRBV3-1 and TRBJ1-6; D uncertain. From germline, CDR1 is LGHDT and CDR2 YNNKEL (reference sequence). This CDR3 is built from 16 residues. The V and J ends lost 2 bases and 0 bases respectively, with 8 bases between them. CDR3 sequence (DNA): TGTGCCAGCAGCCAACGGATAAGCTCCTATAATTCACCCCTCCACTTT. This gives the protein CASSQRISSYNSPLHF.

The V call is TRBV7-3, the J call TRBJ1-3, with 7 bases matching TRBD1. Looked up from germline, CDR1 is SGHTA and CDR2 is FQGTGA. There are 14 residues in the CDR3. The ends lost 4 bases at V and 4 bases at J; junction bases unmatched: 4. CDR3 loop: CASSSRDRGNTIYF. CDR3 DNA: TGTGCCAGCAGCTCCCGGGACAGAGGAAACACCATATATTTT.

On this clonotype: Given a much more abundant clone one base away, this may be a read error. The chain has TRBV5-1 and TRBJ2-3; D is uncertain. The CDR3 spans 15 residues. Trimming removed 3 bases from V and 2 bases from J, with 13 bases in between. Germline CDR1 SGHRS, CDR2 YFSETQ. CDR3 in DNA: TGCGCCAGCAGCTCGAGGCAGCCATCCACAGATACGCAGTATTTT. The encoded protein is CASSSRQPSTDTQYF. Filled out from reference TRBV5-1 and TRBJ2-3, the complete variable domain reads KAGVTQTPRYLIKTRGQQVTLSCSPISGHRSVSWYQQTPGQGLQFLFEYFSETQRNKGNFPGRFSGRQFSNSRSEMNVSTLELGDSALYLCASSSRQPSTDTQYFGPGTRLTVL.

This clonotype was counted ten times or more. The chain employs TRBV12-3 or TRBV12-4 and TRBJ1-4; D ambiguous. CDR3 length: 14 residues. V was pared by 3 bases and J by 5 bases, with 10 bases between. The chain's CDR3 is CASSFQNENEKLFF. CDR3 bases: TGTGCCAGCAGTTTTCAGAACGAGAATGAAAAACTGTTTTTT.

This clonotype was seen only a few times. The rearrangement joins TRBV12-3 or TRBV12-4 to TRBJ2-5, with 10 bases matching TRBD2. Trimming cost V 0 bases and J 7 bases; bases outside gene matches: 8. The CDR3 has 16 amino acids. The DNA for the CDR3 is TGTGCCAGCAGTTTAGCGGTGGCTAGCGGGAGCAGGACCCAGTACTTC. Translated, it gives CASSLAVASGSRTQYF.

Details on this clonotype: A read error may be the cause here, since a much bigger clone is one base away. As the CDR3 is not closed by the conserved phenylalanine or tryptophan, this likely results from a read error. The chain employs TRBV30 and TRBJ1-1; possibly TRBD1 for D (5 bases). The CDR3 length is 10 residues. The V end lost 3 bases, the J end lost 11 bases, and 10 bases lay between the germline ends. Germline-derived CDR1 and CDR2 are GTSNPN and SVGIG (reference sequence). The CDR3 loop reads CAWRTGAAFS. CDR3 nucleotide sequence: TGTGCCTGGAGGACCGGGGCGGCTTTCTCT.